This T cell receptor (beta chain) is drawn from a study of OX40 agonist ivuxolimab in advanced cancers. Repertoires were generated with immunoSEQ multiplex PCR, while TCRdb's copy carries only in-frame clones and drops some. Among 40,000 to 50,000 clones, approximately 89% were seen once, and the ten largest hold roughly 12%. The CDR3 is 16 amino acids. V lost 7 bases and J lost 3, with 21 bases in between. Germline V gene data show CDR1 as MDHEN and CDR2 as SYDVKM. The chain carries TRBV28 and TRBJ1-2; D gene ambiguous. The sequencing here drew on CD4+ or CD8+ T cells sorted from blood, taken in a trial of the OX40 agonist ivuxolimab. The source is an adult with an advanced solid tumor such as melanoma, head and neck, liver or kidney cancer. The CDR3: CASTIMQAGRDYGYTF. In DNA, the CDR3 is TGTGCCAGCACCATAATGCAGGCCGGGCGTGACTATGGCTACACCTTC.